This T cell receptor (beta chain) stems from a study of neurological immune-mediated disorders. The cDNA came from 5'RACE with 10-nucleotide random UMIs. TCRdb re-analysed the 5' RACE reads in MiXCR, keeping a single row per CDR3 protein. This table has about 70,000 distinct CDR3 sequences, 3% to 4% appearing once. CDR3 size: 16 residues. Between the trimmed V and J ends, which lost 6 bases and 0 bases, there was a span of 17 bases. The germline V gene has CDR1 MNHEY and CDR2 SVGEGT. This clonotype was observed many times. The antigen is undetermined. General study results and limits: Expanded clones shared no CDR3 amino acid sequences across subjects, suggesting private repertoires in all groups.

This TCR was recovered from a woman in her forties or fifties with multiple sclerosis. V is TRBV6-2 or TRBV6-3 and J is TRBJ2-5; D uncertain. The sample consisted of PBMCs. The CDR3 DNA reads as TGTGCCAGCAGGGTAATGGGGTTGCCGTACCAAGAGACCCAGTACTTC. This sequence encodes CASRVMGLPYQETQYF.